The next 2 T cell receptor beta chains were all read from a single sample in a study of Graves' ophthalmopathy and Graves' hyperthyroidism. From RNA, the CDR3 regions of TCR beta chains were amplified and sequenced. HTBI primers served in a first-round RT-PCR, which a second-round multiplex PCR followed. TCRdb itself ran the multiplex PCR reads through MiXCR, one entry per CDR3 protein. Of 650,000 to 900,000 distinct CDR3 sequences in the sample, 40% are singletons; the top ten hold 44%. The specimen was peripheral blood. The receptor set was obtained from an adult man with Graves' ophthalmopathy.

The chain has TRBV7-9 and TRBJ2-2, with a tentative D call TRBD1 (6 bases). The CDR3 totals 14 residues. The germline V gene has CDR1 SEHNR and CDR2 FQNEAQ (reference sequence). Trimming removed 8 bases from V and 5 bases from J, with 15 bases in between. In nucleotides, the CDR3 is TGTGCCAGCCCTAAACAGGGCCTTACCGGGGAGCTGTTTTTT. Translated: CASPKQGLTGELFF.

V usage is TRBV7-2 and J usage is TRBJ1-2, with TRBD1 as a possible D gene (6 bases). The CDR3 length is 16 residues. The germline CDR1 and CDR2 sequences are SGHTA and FQGNSA. Trimming pared 5 bases from V and 6 bases from J, leaving 22 bases between. This CDR3 is CASSRNTGWGVDGYTF. CDR3 nucleotide sequence: TGTGCCAGCAGCCGCAATACAGGGTGGGGGGTCGATGGCTACACCTTC.